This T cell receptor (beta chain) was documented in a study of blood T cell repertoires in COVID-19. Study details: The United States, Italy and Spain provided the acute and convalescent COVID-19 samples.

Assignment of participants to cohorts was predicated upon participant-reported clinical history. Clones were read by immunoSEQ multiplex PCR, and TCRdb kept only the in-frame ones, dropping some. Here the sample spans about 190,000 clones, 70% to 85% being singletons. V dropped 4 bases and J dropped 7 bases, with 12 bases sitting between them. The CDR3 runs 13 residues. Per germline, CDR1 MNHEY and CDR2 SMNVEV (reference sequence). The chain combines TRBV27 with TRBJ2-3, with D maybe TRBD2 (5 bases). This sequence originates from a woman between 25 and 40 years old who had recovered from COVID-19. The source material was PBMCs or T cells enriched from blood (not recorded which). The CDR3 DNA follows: TGTGCCAGCAGTTCCAACTTCGGGAATACGCAGTATTTT. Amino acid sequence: CASSSNFGNTQYF.